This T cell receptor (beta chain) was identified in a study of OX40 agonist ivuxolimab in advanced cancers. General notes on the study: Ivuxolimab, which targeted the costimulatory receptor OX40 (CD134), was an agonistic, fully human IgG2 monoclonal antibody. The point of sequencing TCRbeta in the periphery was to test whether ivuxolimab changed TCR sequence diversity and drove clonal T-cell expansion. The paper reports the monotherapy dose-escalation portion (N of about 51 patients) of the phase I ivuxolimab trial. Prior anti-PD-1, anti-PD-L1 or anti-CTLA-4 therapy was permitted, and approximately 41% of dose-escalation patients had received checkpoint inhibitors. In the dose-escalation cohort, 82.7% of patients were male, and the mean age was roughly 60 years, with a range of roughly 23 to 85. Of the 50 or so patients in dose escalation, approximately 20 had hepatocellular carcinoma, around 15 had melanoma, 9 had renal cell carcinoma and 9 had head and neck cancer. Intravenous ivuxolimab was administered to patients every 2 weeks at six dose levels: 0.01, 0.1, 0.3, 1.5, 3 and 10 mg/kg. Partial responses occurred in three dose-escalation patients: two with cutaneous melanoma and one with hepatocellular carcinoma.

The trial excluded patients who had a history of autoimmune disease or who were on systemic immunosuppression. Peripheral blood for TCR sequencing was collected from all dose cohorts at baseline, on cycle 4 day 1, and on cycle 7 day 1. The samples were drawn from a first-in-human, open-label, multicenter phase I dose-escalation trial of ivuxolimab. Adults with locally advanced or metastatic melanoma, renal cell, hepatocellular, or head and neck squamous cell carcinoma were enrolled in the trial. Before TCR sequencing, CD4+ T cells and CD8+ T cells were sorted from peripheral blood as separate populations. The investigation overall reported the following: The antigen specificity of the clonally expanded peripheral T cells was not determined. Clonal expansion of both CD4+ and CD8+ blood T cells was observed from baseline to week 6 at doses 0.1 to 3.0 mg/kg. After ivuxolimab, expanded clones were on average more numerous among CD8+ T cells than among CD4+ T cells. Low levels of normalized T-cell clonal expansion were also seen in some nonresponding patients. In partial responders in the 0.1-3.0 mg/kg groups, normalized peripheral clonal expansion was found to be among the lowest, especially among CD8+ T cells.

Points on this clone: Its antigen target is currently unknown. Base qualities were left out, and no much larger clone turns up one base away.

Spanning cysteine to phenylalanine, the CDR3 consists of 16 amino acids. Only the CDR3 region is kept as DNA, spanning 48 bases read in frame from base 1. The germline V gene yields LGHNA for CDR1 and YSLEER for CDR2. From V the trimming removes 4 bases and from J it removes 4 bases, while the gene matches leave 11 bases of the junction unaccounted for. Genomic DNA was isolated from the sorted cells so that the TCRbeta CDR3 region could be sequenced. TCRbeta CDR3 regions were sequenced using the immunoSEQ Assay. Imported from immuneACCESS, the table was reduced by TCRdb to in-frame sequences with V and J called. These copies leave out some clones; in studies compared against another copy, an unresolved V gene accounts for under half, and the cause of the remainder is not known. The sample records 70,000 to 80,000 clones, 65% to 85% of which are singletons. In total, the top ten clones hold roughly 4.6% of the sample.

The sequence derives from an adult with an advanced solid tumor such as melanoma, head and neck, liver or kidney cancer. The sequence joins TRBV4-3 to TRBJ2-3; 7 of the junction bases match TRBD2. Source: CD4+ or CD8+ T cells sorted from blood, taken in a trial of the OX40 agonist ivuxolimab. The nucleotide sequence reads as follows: TGCGCCAGCAGCCTCCTAGGCGGGAGCTCCGCAGATACGCAGTATTTT. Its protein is CASSLLGGSSADTQYF.